The 22 T cell receptor beta chains in this list originate from one sample, sequenced in a study of blood T cells in healthy people across ages. Together with a sample-barcoded 5' primer, a J-beta primer mix was included in a second PCR lasting roughly 6 to 12 cycles. TCRdb itself ran the 5' RACE reads through MiXCR, one entry per CDR3 protein. The sample includes hundreds of thousands of distinct CDR3 sequences, around 42% of them seen just once. Sequenced material: blood. These receptors all come from a man in his sixties in good health.

This chain's CDR3 is CASSIRAQRGTQYF. In nucleotides, the CDR3 is TGTGCCAGCAGTATCCGGGCCCAGCGAGGGACCCAGTACTTC. The chain links TRBV2 to TRBJ2-5; no clear D. Germline V gene sequence: CDR1 SNHLY, CDR2 FYNNEI. V lost 5 bases and J 7 bases, leaving 17 bases between the germline ends. CDR3 length: 14 residues.

Comment on this clonotype: One end of the junction does not line up with germline, which may come from a read error. The chain couples TRBV28 to TRBJ2-1; D is possibly TRBD1 (6 bases). The CDR3 is 16 residues long. The germline CDR1 and CDR2 sequences are MDHEN and SYDVKM. CDR3 DNA sequence: TGTGCCAACAGTGCAACAGGGATCAGCTCCTACAATGAGCAGTTCTTC. Translated, it gives CANSATGISSYNEQFF.

The chain has TRBV11-1 and TRBJ2-4; 11 bases align to TRBD2. Trimming removed 6 bases from V and 13 bases from J; junction bases left unmatched: 14. Germline CDR1 and CDR2: SGHAT and FQDESV (reference sequence). The CDR3 runs to 15 residues. CDR3 nucleotides: TGTGCCAGCAGTTCACTAGCGGGGGAGTTCAGGGAGCAGTACTTC. Translated, it gives CASSSLAGEFREQYF. The complete variable domain, with remaining parts taken from reference TRBV11-1 and TRBJ2-4, reads EAEVAQSPRYKITEKSQAVAFWCDPISGHATLYWYRQILGQGPELLVQFQDESVVDDSQLPKDRFSAERLKGVDSTLKIQPAELGDSAMYLCASSSLAGEFREQYFGAGTRLSVL.

J is TRBJ2-5 and V is TRBV6-5, with TRBD1 identical over 7 bases. V gave up 3 bases and J gave up 0 bases; unmatched junction bases: 10. CDR3 size: 17 residues. Germline V gene sequence: CDR1 MNHEY, CDR2 SVGAGI. This CDR3 is CASSYGTGTAYQETQYF. CDR3 coding DNA: TGTGCCAGCAGTTATGGGACCGGGACAGCCTACCAAGAGACCCAGTACTTC.

About this clonotype itself: At one end the junction does not follow the germline gene, possibly because of a read error. V usage is TRBV7-2 and J usage is TRBJ2-7; TRBD1 matches 8 bases. Germline loops: CDR1 SGHTA, CDR2 FQGNSA. This CDR3 has 14 residues. Here the CDR3 reads CASTLEGQAYEQYF. DNA of the CDR3: TGTGCCAGCACCTTAGAGGGACAGGCCTACGAGCAGTACTTC.

The chain has TRBV30 and TRBJ2-4, with 7 bases lining up with TRBD1. The DNA end lines up better with TRBJ2-7; the J call may be wrong. Germline-derived CDR1 and CDR2 are GTSNPN and SVGIG (reference sequence). The CDR3 has 13 residues. The CDR3 DNA reads as TGTGCCTGGAGTCCCGGGACAGACGACGAGCAGTACTTC. Translating gives CAWSPGTDDEQYF.

This clonotype occurred a few times. The chain carries TRBV14 and TRBJ2-5, with a possible D match to TRBD1 (5 bases). Germline assignment: CDR1 SGHDN and CDR2 FVKESK. V gave up 0 bases and J gave up 2 bases, with 10 bases separating them. The CDR3 is made up of 15 amino acids. CDR3 sequence reads: CASSQEDNRQETQYF. CDR3 nucleotides: TGTGCCAGCAGCCAAGAGGACAACCGGCAAGAGACCCAGTACTTC.

This clonotype was counted only a few times. V usage is TRBV7-9 and J usage is TRBJ2-2, with 7 bases fitting TRBD2. Germline V gene lookup returns CDR1 SEHNR and CDR2 FQNEAQ (reference sequence). The CDR3 extends over 15 amino acids. The V gene end was trimmed by 5 bases and the J gene end by 1 base; junction bases not matched to a gene: 4. Written as DNA, the CDR3 is TGTGCCAGCAGCCTGATAGCGGGGAACACCGGGGAGCTGTTTTTT. Protein sequence: CASSLIAGNTGELFF.

The chain is built from TRBV12-5 and TRBJ2-3, with unresolved D. The CDR3 length is 13 residues. Per germline, CDR1 LGHNT and CDR2 FRNRAP. V lost 0 bases and J 2 bases, leaving 3 bases between the germline ends. The CDR3 sequence: CASGLVPTDTQYF. CDR3 bases: TGTGCTAGTGGTTTGGTCCCCACAGATACGCAGTATTTT. The complete variable domain, with remaining parts taken from reference TRBV12-5 and TRBJ2-3, reads DARVTQTPRHKVTEMGQEVTMRCQPILGHNTVFWYRQTMMQGLELLAYFRNRAPLDDSGMPKDRFSAEMPDATLATLKIQPSEPRDSAVYFCASGLVPTDTQYFGPGTRLTVL.

The CDR3 DNA reads as TGTGCCATCAGTGAGACGGACAGGGTCCCGTATTTT. Residues: CAISETDRVPYF. The rearrangement links TRBV10-3 to TRBJ2-3; the match to TRBD1 covers 8 bases. Unmatched junction bases numbered 6, after V lost 2 bases and J lost 14 bases. In germline, CDR1 is ENHRY, CDR2 SYGVKD. The CDR3 extends over 12 amino acids.

The chain uses TRBV5-1 and TRBJ2-1; maybe TRBD1 (6 bases). CDR1 and CDR2 from the germline V gene are SGHRS and YFSETQ. V was pared by 0 bases and J by 5 bases, with 9 bases between. The CDR3 length is 14 residues. CDR3 DNA: TGCGCCAGCAGCTTGGCCCGACAGGACAATGAGCAGTTCTTC. Translating it yields CASSLARQDNEQFF.

The chain joins TRBV6-6 to TRBJ1-2; 11 bases are shared with TRBD1. Losses at the gene ends were 6 bases for V and 6 bases for J; bases not matched to a gene: 6. Germline V gene sequence: CDR1 MNHNY, CDR2 SVGAGI (reference sequence). This CDR3 has 14 residues. CDR3 coding DNA: TGTGCCAGCAGAAGGGACAGGGGGTCTAATGGCTACACCTTC. It yields the protein CASRRDRGSNGYTF.

The chain has TRBV3-1 and TRBJ1-3, with D unclear. The CDR3 consists of 13 residues. Germline V gene sequence: CDR1 LGHDT, CDR2 YNNKEL (reference sequence). With 4 bases removed from V and 2 bases from J, the gap between germline ends came to 6 bases. The CDR3 DNA follows: TGTGCCAGCAGCCGGACGGCTGGAAACACCATATATTTT. Its protein product is CASSRTAGNTIYF.

This rearrangement joins TRBV6-5 to TRBJ2-1; TRBD1 is a possible D gene (6 bases). CDR1 is MNHEY, CDR2 SVGAGI, per germline. Trimming cost V 8 bases and J 3 bases, with 14 bases left between them. This CDR3 is built from 14 residues. The DNA of the CDR3 is TGTGCCAGCCGCGCCCTGGGACACTACAATGAGCAGTTCTTC. This codes for CASRALGHYNEQFF.

There are a few counts of this clonotype. The rearrangement links TRBV27 to TRBJ1-2; weak D call: TRBD1 (5 bases). CDR3 size: 14 residues. Germline CDR1 is MNHEY and CDR2 is SMNVEV (reference sequence). With 5 bases removed from V and 8 bases from J, the gap between germline ends came to 18 bases. The DNA for the CDR3 is TGTGCCAGCAGTCTCTTGGACGGAAGGGGAGGCTACACCTTC. This sequence encodes CASSLLDGRGGYTF.

The CDR3 coding sequence is TGTGCCAGCAGCTTAGGTCCCGACCGTGTTCAGTACTTC. Translated: CASSLGPDRVQYF. The chain employs TRBV7-2 and TRBJ2-4; D remains unclear. Germline-derived CDR1 and CDR2 are SGHTA and FQGNSA. CDR3 length: 13 residues. Trimming removed 1 base from V and 11 bases from J, with 12 bases in between.

The CDR3 bases are TGTGCCAGCAGCCAAGAGGTTTCCAATTCACCCCTCCACTTT. Translation: CASSQEVSNSPLHF. The J gene is TRBJ1-6, the V gene TRBV14; D gene ambiguous. Germline lookup yields CDR1 SGHDN and CDR2 FVKESK. This CDR3 region has 14 residues. With 0 bases removed from V and 7 bases from J, the gap between germline ends came to 7 bases. Using reference TRBV14 and TRBJ1-6 for the parts outside the CDR3, the full variable domain is EAGVTQFPSHSVIEKGQTVTLRCDPISGHDNLYWYRRVMGKEIKFLLHFVKESKQDESGMPNNRFLAERTGGTYSTLKVQPAELEDSGVYFCASSQEVSNSPLHFGNGTRLTVT.

This chain uses TRBV9 with TRBJ2-2; D perhaps matches TRBD1 (5 bases). V lost 2 bases to trimming and J lost 2 bases, with 7 bases between them. CDR3 length: 14 amino acids. Germline V gene lookup returns CDR1 SGDLS and CDR2 YYNGEE. The DNA for the CDR3 is TGTGCCAGCAGCGTGGGGCTCAACACCGGGGAGCTGTTTTTT. It is translated as CASSVGLNTGELFF.

The chain couples TRBV20-1 to TRBJ2-1; unclear D gene. This CDR3 is 12 amino acids long. V was shortened by 5 bases and J by 3 bases, with 8 bases between the two germline ends. Germline CDR1 DFQATT, CDR2 SNEGSKA (reference sequence). The CDR3 coding sequence is TGCAGTGCTGGGCCTCGCTACAATGAGCAGTTCTTC. Protein: CSAGPRYNEQFF.

The chain joins TRBV20-1 to TRBJ2-4, with D possibly TRBD2 on 5 matching bases. Trimming took off 2 bases at V and 0 bases at J, with 14 bases between the two ends. Per the germline V gene, CDR1 is DFQATT and CDR2 is SNEGSKA (reference sequence). This CDR3 comprises 16 residues. In DNA form, the CDR3 reads TGCAGTGCTAGACCTTGGGAGAATAAAGCCAAAAACATTCAGTACTTC. Its translation: CSARPWENKAKNIQYF.

The chain is built from TRBV4-1 and TRBJ2-3; a weak D match, TRBD2 (6 bases). CDR3 length: 16 amino acids. Trimming removed 3 bases from V and 6 bases from J, with 19 bases in between. The V gene's germline CDR1 is MGHRA and CDR2 YSYEKL. The CDR3 region has the DNA TGCGCCAGCAGCCAGGCCGCGGGGCTTGTAGTGGATACGCAGTATTTT. It yields the protein CASSQAAGLVVDTQYF.

The chain combines TRBV15 with TRBJ2-5; D may be TRBD1 or TRBD2 (6 bases each). Germline CDR1 reads LNHNV; CDR2 reads YYDKDF (reference sequence). The CDR3 sequence is 15 residues long. V gave up 5 bases and J gave up 3 bases, with 16 bases separating them. The CDR3 loop is CATSGGHGYKETQYF. CDR3 DNA sequence: TGTGCCACCAGCGGGGGGCACGGCTATAAAGAGACCCAGTACTTC.